This T cell receptor (beta chain) is from a study of blood T cell repertoires in COVID-19. V was pared by 2 bases and J by 2 bases, with 4 bases of the junction left unmatched. Per the germline V gene, CDR1 is LNHDA and CDR2 is SQIVND (reference sequence). The CDR3 length is 17 residues. Here immunoSEQ multiplex PCR was the method, and the copy in TCRdb shows in-frame clones only, minus some. The sample contains approximately 150,000 clones, around 90% of which appear only once. This receptor was identified in a woman aged 60-75 years with active or convalescent COVID-19. The material sequenced was peripheral blood. The chain has TRBV19 and TRBJ2-3; 13 positions agree with TRBD2. The CDR3 protein is CASSIRGLAGNTDTQYF. The DNA of the CDR3 is TGTGCCAGTAGTATACGGGGACTAGCGGGGAACACAGATACGCAGTATTTT.